This T cell receptor beta chain was captured by sequencing in a study of T cell responses to AZD1222 COVID-19 vaccine. Study-wide findings and caveats: Most donors were white British and more were female, and clonal diversity was possibly underestimated.

There are 15 residues in the CDR3. Germline CDR1 and CDR2: SGHVS and FNYEAQ. Unmatched junction bases numbered 2, after V lost 3 bases and J lost 1 base. The data were produced by immunoSEQ multiplex PCR, yet TCRdb's version contains in-frame clones alone and is incomplete. The sample lists about 85,000 clones; approximately 83% were seen once. About this clone: What it recognizes is unknown.

The chain carries TRBV7-6 and TRBJ1-5; 8 nucleotides align to TRBD1. This clonotype was sampled from an adult in good health. Source: peripheral blood, taken on day 0 of AZD1222 vaccination. The CDR3: CASSFGQGSNQPQHF. The CDR3 DNA is TGTGCCAGCAGCTTCGGACAGGGAAGCAATCAGCCCCAGCATTTT.